These 25 T cell receptor beta chains came from one sample sequenced in a study of T cells in Graves' hyperthyroidism and ophthalmopathy. RNA transcripts provided the source from which TCR beta CDR3 regions were amplified. Researchers ran a first-round RT-PCR on the TCR CDR3 using the HTBI primer set. A single record per CDR3 protein comes from TCRdb applying MiXCR to the multiplex PCR reads. The repertoire holds about 770,000 distinct CDR3 sequences, with about 19% as singletons. The specimen sequenced was blood. The receptors stem from a woman in her forties or fifties with Graves' hyperthyroidism that later progressed to Graves' ophthalmopathy.

This clonotype was seen repeatedly, ten times or more. J is TRBJ2-7 and V is TRBV5-1, with TRBD1 matching 10 bases. Germline V gene lookup returns CDR1 SGHRS and CDR2 YFSETQ. CDR3 length: 13 residues. Trimming removed 4 bases from V and 6 bases from J; junction bases left unmatched: 4. The CDR3 here is CASSQTGGSEQYF. The CDR3 DNA follows: TGCGCCAGCAGCCAGACAGGGGGCTCCGAGCAGTACTTC. The full variable domain, in which reference TRBV5-1 and TRBJ2-7 provide the parts outside the CDR3, is KAGVTQTPRYLIKTRGQQVTLSCSPISGHRSVSWYQQTPGQGLQFLFEYFSETQRNKGNFPGRFSGRQFSNSRSEMNVSTLELGDSALYLCASSQTGGSEQYFGPGTRLTVT.

The table lists this clonotype with many counts. This chain's CDR3 is CASSRESGGNEQFF. For the CDR3, the DNA is TGCGCCAGCAGCCGTGAGTCAGGGGGCAATGAGCAGTTCTTC. This chain links TRBV5-1 with TRBJ2-1, with 7 bases aligning to TRBD1. In germline, CDR1 is SGHRS, CDR2 YFSETQ. Unmatched junction bases numbered 7, after V lost 4 bases and J lost 6 bases. CDR3 length equals 14 residues.

This clonotype has just a few counts. Here the CDR3 DNA reads TGTGCCAGCAGGTCAGGGGACACTGAAGCTTTCTTT. Encoded protein: CASRSGDTEAFF. The chain joins TRBV6-1 to TRBJ1-1, with a weak D call TRBD1 (6 bases). V lost 6 bases and J lost 3, with 8 bases in between. The CDR3 covers 12 residues. From germline, CDR1 is MNHNS and CDR2 SASEGT.

This clonotype has a count of ten or more. The chain has TRBV2 and TRBJ2-3; no reliable D call. V was pared by 7 bases and J by 4 bases, with 12 bases between. The CDR3 spans 13 residues. CDR1 SNHLY and CDR2 FYNNEI come from the germline V gene. The CDR3 DNA is TGTGCCAGCACCTTTGGGTCCTCAGATACGCAGTATTTT. As protein: CASTFGSSDTQYF.

The rearrangement links TRBV27 to TRBJ2-6; D is ambiguous. Germline assignment: CDR1 MNHEY and CDR2 SMNVEV (reference sequence). Trimming left V 8 bases short and J 0 bases short, with 11 bases between. CDR3 length equals 15 residues. CDR3 DNA sequence: TGTGCCAGCGCTCCGTCAGTCTCTGGGGCCAACGTCCTGACTTTC. Translating gives CASAPSVSGANVLTF.

The V call is TRBV29-1, the J call TRBJ2-2; 10 bases align to TRBD1. The CDR3 spans 14 residues. V was pared by 7 bases and J by 8 bases, with 10 bases of the junction left unmatched. Germline V gene data show CDR1 as SQVTM and CDR2 as ANQGSEA. CDR3 in DNA: TGCAGCGGCCGGACAGGGGGTTTATCTGGGGAGCTGTTTTTT. Translating it yields CSGRTGGLSGELFF.

This clonotype was counted a few times. The genes are TRBV20-1 and TRBJ1-4; D unresolved. This CDR3 is 11 amino acids long. V was clipped by 3 bases and J by 8 bases, with 7 bases between them. The germline V gene encodes CDR1 DFQATT and CDR2 SNEGSKA (reference sequence). The CDR3 DNA reads as TGCAGTGCTAGTCTTGGCGAAAAACTGTTTTTT. This codes for CSASLGEKLFF.

In its sample, this clonotype was seen a few times. This chain connects TRBV29-1 to TRBJ2-2; TRBD2 is a possible D gene (6 bases). The germline CDR1 and CDR2 sequences are SQVTM and ANQGSEA. The CDR3 spans 14 residues. Trimming stripped 7 bases from V and 0 bases from J, with 12 bases between. The CDR3 loop reads CSGLGTSNTGELFF. As DNA, the CDR3 is TGCAGCGGACTCGGGACTTCGAACACCGGGGAGCTGTTTTTT.

There are many counts of this clonotype. One end of the junction varies from germline; a read error may be responsible. The chain is built from TRBV5-1 and TRBJ1-6; no firm D call. The germline gives CDR1 SGHRS, CDR2 YFSETQ. The CDR3 runs to 13 residues. The CDR3 sequence is CASSLEVNSPLHF. In DNA form, the CDR3 reads TGTGCCAGCAGCTTAGAAGTGAATTCACCCCTCCACTTT.

This clonotype was observed a few times. CDR3: CASRSTNQETQYF. In DNA, the CDR3 is TGTGCCAGCAGGTCGACTAACCAAGAGACCCAGTACTTC. The gene calls are TRBV27 and TRBJ2-5; D possibly corresponds to TRBD2 (5 bases). V was cut by 6 bases and J by 0 bases, with 8 bases left in between. Germline lookup yields CDR1 MNHEY and CDR2 SMNVEV (reference sequence). The CDR3 totals 13 residues.

Ten or more counts support this clonotype. The chain links TRBV29-1 to TRBJ1-2; D gene uncertain. The germline V and J ends were trimmed by 3 bases and 4 bases, with 9 bases remaining between them. The germline V gene has CDR1 SQVTM and CDR2 ANQGSEA. The CDR3 consists of 12 residues. CDR3 sequence reads: CSVEGGIYGYTF. The CDR3 DNA follows: TGCAGCGTTGAGGGAGGGATCTATGGCTACACCTTC.

In this sample, this clonotype turned up a few times. This chain joins TRBV7-3 and TRBJ1-2; D gene uncertain. The germline gives CDR1 SGHTA, CDR2 FQGTGA. The CDR3 runs 13 residues. The germline V and J ends were trimmed by 4 bases and 6 bases, with 12 bases remaining between them. The CDR3 protein is CASSSRTGDGYTF. The DNA for the CDR3 is TGTGCCAGCAGCTCCCGGACCGGGGATGGCTACACCTTC.

In its sample, this clonotype was seen many times. This sequence joins TRBV5-1 and TRBJ1-2, with D possibly matching TRBD1 (5 bases). V lost 0 bases and J 6 bases, leaving 12 bases between the germline ends. Germline assignment: CDR1 SGHRS and CDR2 YFSETQ. The CDR3 runs to 14 residues. CDR3 nucleotide sequence: TGCGCCAGCAGCTTGGGGACACGAGGGAATGGCTACACCTTC. It specifies CASSLGTRGNGYTF.

The J gene is TRBJ1-4, the V gene TRBV20-1; D not resolved. V dropped 3 bases and J dropped 8 bases, with 19 bases sitting between them. The germline V gene has CDR1 DFQATT and CDR2 SNEGSKA (reference sequence). The CDR3 loop spans 15 amino acids. The CDR3 DNA is TGCAGTGCTAGTGACGACGCGCGGGGTTTGGAAAAACTGTTTTTT. Amino acids: CSASDDARGLEKLFF.

V usage is TRBV6-1 and J usage is TRBJ2-2; TRBD2 might be the D (6 bases). In germline, CDR1 is MNHNS, CDR2 SASEGT. Trimming removed 6 bases from V and 6 bases from J, with 23 bases in between. This CDR3 spans 17 amino acids. This CDR3 reads CASRQQLGGARPGELFF. CDR3 nucleotides: TGTGCCAGCAGACAACAGCTGGGGGGAGCGCGTCCCGGGGAGCTGTTTTTT.

This clonotype occurred a few times. V usage is TRBV12-3 or TRBV12-4 and J usage is TRBJ2-5; D gene ambiguous. The CDR3 loop spans 11 amino acids. V dropped 4 bases and J dropped 13 bases, with 13 bases sitting between them. CDR3 sequence: CASSWQWVAYF. The CDR3 DNA sequence: TGTGCCAGCAGTTGGCAGTGGGTTGCGTACTTC.

V is TRBV6-2 or TRBV6-3 and J is TRBJ2-5; 7 bases are shared with TRBD1. V was clipped by 0 bases and J by 5 bases; unmatched bases: 15. Germline V gene lookup returns CDR1 MNHEY and CDR2 SVGEGT. The CDR3 extends over 18 amino acids. The DNA of the CDR3 is TGTGCCAGCAGTTACTCTACCCGGGAACCGGGACAGAAGGAGACCCAGTACTTC. Encoded protein: CASSYSTREPGQKETQYF.

This chain connects TRBV19 to TRBJ2-2; 7 bases align to TRBD1. Germline CDR1 is LNHDA and CDR2 is SQIVND (reference sequence). J was trimmed by 3 bases and V by 3 bases; bases with no gene match: 1. The CDR3 sequence is 14 residues long. CDR3 coding DNA: TGTGCCAGTAGTATCGGGACAGACACCGGGGAGCTGTTTTTT. This codes for CASSIGTDTGELFF.

This clonotype was counted ten times or more. This chain links TRBV5-1 with TRBJ2-3; tentatively, D is TRBD1 (8 bases). This CDR3 comprises 17 residues. Germline loops: CDR1 SGHRS, CDR2 YFSETQ. V lost 0 bases, J lost 3 bases, and 17 bases lay in between. The CDR3 region is CASSLARTGRGTDTQYF. Written as DNA, the CDR3 is TGCGCCAGCAGCTTGGCCCGGACAGGGAGGGGAACAGATACGCAGTATTTT.

This clonotype was seen a few times. This chain joins TRBV27 and TRBJ1-4; D unresolved. The germline gives CDR1 MNHEY, CDR2 SMNVEV (reference sequence). V dropped 3 bases and J dropped 8 bases, with 10 bases sitting between them. The CDR3 runs to 13 residues. The CDR3 reads CASSFGVREKLFF. The CDR3 DNA is TGTGCCAGCAGTTTCGGGGTTCGAGAAAAACTGTTTTTT.

This clonotype was observed many times. The gene calls are TRBV5-1 and TRBJ2-1, with a possible D match to TRBD1 (6 bases). The CDR3 has 15 residues. V was cut by 4 bases and J by 0 bases, with 11 bases left in between. Germline V gene lookup returns CDR1 SGHRS and CDR2 YFSETQ. The CDR3: CASSTGQSSYNEQFF. The CDR3 nucleotides are TGCGCCAGCAGCACCGGACAGAGCTCCTACAATGAGCAGTTCTTC. Looking up the rest from reference TRBV5-1 and TRBJ2-1 gives the full variable domain: KAGVTQTPRYLIKTRGQQVTLSCSPISGHRSVSWYQQTPGQGLQFLFEYFSETQRNKGNFPGRFSGRQFSNSRSEMNVSTLELGDSALYLCASSTGQSSYNEQFFGPGTRLTVL.

The rearrangement links TRBV5-6 to TRBJ1-5; the D is unclear. Germline CDR1 SGHDT, CDR2 YYEEEE. Trimming left V 7 bases short and J 2 bases short, with 13 bases between. This CDR3 has 14 residues. The DNA for the CDR3 is TGTGCCAGCCCCCCGGGTAGTTGCAATCAGCCCCAGCATTTT. Translation: CASPPGSCNQPQHF.

The gene calls are TRBV25-1 and TRBJ2-3; D possibly corresponds to TRBD2 (6 bases). V lost 2 bases and J 2 bases, leaving 20 bases between the germline ends. CDR3 length: 18 residues. Germline-derived CDR1 and CDR2 are MGHDK and SYGVNS. The CDR3 coding sequence is TGTGCCAGCAGTGAACCCACCCGCCGTAGCGGAAACACAGATACGCAGTATTTT. Translated, it gives CASSEPTRRSGNTDTQYF.

The V call is TRBV7-9, the J call TRBJ1-1, with D uncertain. V lost 5 bases to trimming and J lost 6 bases, with 10 bases between them. The CDR3 spans 12 residues. Germline CDR1 is SEHNR and CDR2 is FQNEAQ (reference sequence). The CDR3 DNA reads as TGTGCCAGCAGCCGAAGGGAGTCTGAAGCTTTCTTT. It specifies CASSRRESEAFF.

This clonotype came up many times. J is TRBJ1-1 and V is TRBV6-5, with D tentatively TRBD1 (5 bases). CDR1 is MNHEY, CDR2 SVGAGI, per germline. The germline V and J ends were trimmed by 2 bases and 1 base, with 14 bases remaining between them. The CDR3 has 16 residues. CDR3 DNA sequence: TGTGCCAGCAGTTACGGGGGGATGCTCAGGAACACTGAAGCTTTCTTT. It is translated as CASSYGGMLRNTEAFF.